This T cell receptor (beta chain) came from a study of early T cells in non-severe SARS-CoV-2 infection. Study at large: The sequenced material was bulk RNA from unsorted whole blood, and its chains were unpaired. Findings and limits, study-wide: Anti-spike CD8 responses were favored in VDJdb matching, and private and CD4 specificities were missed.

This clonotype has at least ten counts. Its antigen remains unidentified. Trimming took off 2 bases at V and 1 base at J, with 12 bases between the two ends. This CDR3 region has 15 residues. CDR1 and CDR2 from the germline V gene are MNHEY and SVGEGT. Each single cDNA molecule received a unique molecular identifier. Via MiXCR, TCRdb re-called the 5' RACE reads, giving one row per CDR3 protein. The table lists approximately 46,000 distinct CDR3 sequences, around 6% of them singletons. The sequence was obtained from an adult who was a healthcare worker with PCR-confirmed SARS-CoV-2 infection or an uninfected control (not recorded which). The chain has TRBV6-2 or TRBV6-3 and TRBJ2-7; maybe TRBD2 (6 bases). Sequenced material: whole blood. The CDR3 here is CASSYGQGRSYEQYF. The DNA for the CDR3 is TGTGCCAGCAGTTACGGCCAAGGGAGGTCCTACGAGCAGTACTTC.